Listed here is a single T cell receptor (beta chain). Repertoires were generated with immunoSEQ multiplex PCR, while TCRdb's copy carries only in-frame clones and drops some. The sample yields tens of thousands of clones, roughly 90% seen once. These data originate in a study of T cell changes during pregnancy in multiple sclerosis. This TCR came from a female donor with multiple sclerosis, enrolled in a pregnancy study. The sequencing used CD4+ T cells from peripheral blood mononuclear cells, collected before pregnancy.

DNA for the CDR3: TGTGCCAGCAGCCGACAGGGGGCTGAAGCTAACTATGGCTACACCTTC. As protein: CASSRQGAEANYGYTF. This chain uses TRBV14 with TRBJ1-2; 10 bases are shared with TRBD1. The CDR3 contains 16 residues. Losses at the gene ends were 4 bases for V and 0 bases for J; bases not matched to a gene: 5. Germline V CDR1 and CDR2: SGHDN, FVKESK.